This T cell receptor (beta chain) originates from a study of regulatory T cells in long-lasting Graves disease. General study results and limits: Possibly, too few samples lowered accuracy. Rather than thyroid tissue, only peripheral blood underwent study.

Trimming shortened V by 1 base and J by 3 bases, and 7 bases separated the two germline ends. Germline CDR1 reads DFQATT; CDR2 reads SNEGSKA (reference sequence). The CDR3 covers 12 residues. Time point noted: newly diagnosed GD, antithyroid drugs for less than 3 months. With RNA extracted from PBMCs as input, the TCR library was made. According to the study, TCR beta libraries were built with iRepertoire HTBI primers and CDR3-region Arm-PCR. Each CDR3 protein gets one entry after TCRdb re-called the multiplex PCR reads with MiXCR. The sample includes a few hundred thousand distinct CDR3 sequences, around 15% of them seen just once. With respect to this clonotype: Its target is unknown.

The same sample was also used in a study of T cells in Graves' hyperthyroidism and ophthalmopathy.

This clonotype was obtained from a man between 35 and 55 years old with Graves disease. This material consisted of peripheral blood mononuclear cells (PBMCs), taken at new diagnosis, from a patient treated with antithyroid drugs. The genes are TRBV20-1 and TRBJ2-7; no reliable D call. CDR3: CSARVSGYEQYF. For the CDR3, the DNA is TGCAGTGCTAGAGTTTCTGGCTACGAGCAGTACTTC.